The sequence of this TCR beta chain was determined in a study of OX40 agonist ivuxolimab in advanced cancers. Study-wide background: A diagnosis of hepatocellular carcinoma, melanoma, renal cell or head and neck cancer was present in dose-escalation patients.

Study-level findings and limits: On average, CD8+ T cells had more expanded clones than CD4+. It was also the case that some nonresponders had low normalized T-cell clonal expansion.

CDR3 size: 13 residues. CDR1 WSHSY and CDR2 SAAADI come from the germline V gene. The ends were cut back, 5 bases at V and 5 bases at J, with 10 bases in the middle. A word on this clone: Its antigen is undetermined.

Generated by immunoSEQ multiplex PCR, the TCRdb table keeps only in-frame clones and is missing some. In the table there are around 70,000 clones, roughly four fifths of which are singletons. The sequence derives from an adult with an advanced solid tumor such as melanoma, head and neck, liver or kidney cancer. This sequence joins TRBV10-2 and TRBJ1-5; D is unresolved. The sequencing here drew on CD4+ or CD8+ T cells sorted from blood, taken in a trial of the OX40 agonist ivuxolimab. CDR3: CASSTEEHQPQHF. CDR3 coding DNA: TGCGCCAGCAGTACGGAAGAACATCAGCCCCAGCATTTT.